These T cell receptor beta chains were read from a single sample in a study of blood T cell repertoires in COVID-19. Assay used: immunoSEQ multiplex PCR; TCRdb lists only in-frame clones, some missing. The sample contains roughly 220,000 clones, around 91% of which appear only once. Sample: PBMCs or T cells enriched from blood (not recorded which). These receptors were taken from a woman younger than 35 in a cohort exposed to, infected with or recovered from COVID-19 (not recorded which). Each CDR3 is given with its conserved first and last residue. A D gene is named only where the DNA matches it firmly. Only part of the rows carry a size: once, few, many, or a class if the clone is expanded.

.	TRBJ1-1	TRBD1	TRBV7-9	CASSPDRGSRTEAFF	TGTGCCAGCAGCCCCGACAGGGGAAGTAGAACTGAAGCTTTCTTT
.	TRBJ1-5	.	TRBV4-2	CASSQVLQGSNQPQHF	TGTGCCAGCAGCCAAGTACTACAGGGTAGCAATCAGCCCCAGCATTTT
.	TRBJ1-4	TRBD1	TRBV6-5	CASRDRGGNEKLFF	TGTGCCAGCAGGGACAGGGGCGGAAATGAAAAACTGTTTTTT
.	TRBJ1-6	.	TRBV5-4	CASSPDRQGSPLHF	TGTGCCAGCAGCCCCGACAGACAAGGGTCACCCCTCCACTTT
.	TRBJ2-4	TRBD2	TRBV30	CAWSPASGLDIQYF	TGTGCCTGGAGTCCAGCTAGCGGGCTTGACATTCAGTACTTC
.	TRBJ2-1	TRBD2	TRBV7-3	CASSLVRGGIDEQFF	TGTGCCAGCAGCTTAGTGCGGGGGGGCATCGATGAGCAGTTCTTC
.	TRBJ1-1	.	TRBV6-2/TRBV6-3	CASSYQQGWTEAFF	TGTGCCAGCAGTTACCAACAGGGTTGGACTGAAGCTTTCTTT
once	TRBJ1-6	.	TRBV2	CASRAQGRTLHF	TGTGCCAGCAGGGCCCAGGGGAGAACCCTCCACTTT
.	TRBJ1-5	TRBD1	TRBV6-5	CASKQGGSNQPQHF	TGTGCCAGCAAACAGGGGGGAAGCAATCAGCCCCAGCATTTT
.	TRBJ1-5	.	TRBV3-1/TRBV3-2	CASSHARVNQPQHF	TGTGCCAGCAGCCATGCCAGGGTCAATCAGCCCCAGCATTTT
.	TRBJ1-2	TRBD1	TRBV5-4	CASSYPGQGAFGYTF	TGTGCCAGCAGCTACCCGGGACAGGGGGCGTTTGGCTACACCTTC
.	TRBJ2-1	.	TRBV9	CASSVAGDSYNEQFF	TGTGCCAGCAGCGTAGCAGGGGATTCCTACAATGAGCAGTTCTTC
.	TRBJ1-1	.	TRBV27	CASSFVEGGGHTEAFF	TGTGCCAGCAGTTTTGTAGAAGGGGGTGGGCACACTGAAGCTTTCTTT
.	TRBJ1-3	TRBD1	TRBV5-1	CASSLGPTGGVSGNTIYF	TGCGCCAGCAGCTTGGGCCCCACAGGGGGGGTCTCTGGAAACACCATATATTTT
.	TRBJ1-3	.	TRBV5-1	CASSSLGGSTIYF	TGCGCCAGCAGCTCTCTGGGGGGAAGCACCATATATTTT
.	TRBJ1-3	.	TRBV29-1	CSGTTGNTIYF	TGCAGCGGGACAACTGGAAACACCATATATTTT
.	TRBJ2-1	TRBD2	TRBV11-2	CASRPPGLAGNEQFF	TGTGCCAGCAGGCCTCCGGGACTAGCGGGAAATGAGCAGTTCTTC
few	TRBJ1-2	.	TRBV4-2	CASSQDRQGVYGYTF	TGTGCCAGCAGCCAAGATAGGCAGGGCGTATATGGCTACACCTTC
few	TRBJ2-7	TRBD1	TRBV11-3	CASSAGQGYEQYF	TGTGCCAGCAGCGCGGGACAGGGATACGAGCAGTACTTC
.	TRBJ2-3	TRBD2	TRBV9	CASSGLAGLDTQYF	TGTGCCAGCAGCGGACTAGCGGGGTTAGATACGCAGTATTTT
.	TRBJ1-2	.	TRBV7-2	CASRPTGIYGYTF	TGTGCCAGCAGACCTACAGGGATCTATGGCTACACCTTC
.	TRBJ1-2	.	TRBV7-8	CASSSRRGEGYGYTF	TGTGCCAGCAGCTCACGTAGAGGGGAGGGCTATGGCTACACCTTC
.	TRBJ1-5	.	TRBV27	CASSLNEHNQPQHF	TGTGCCAGCAGTTTAAACGAGCACAATCAGCCCCAGCATTTT
.	TRBJ1-6	.	TRBV20-1	CSASPSGGTLHF	TGCAGTGCTAGTCCTTCCGGGGGGACCCTCCACTTT
few	TRBJ2-7	TRBD2	TRBV2	CASSEKVAGGGREQYF	TGTGCCAGCAGTGAGAAGGTAGCGGGAGGAGGACGGGAGCAGTACTTC
.	TRBJ1-2	.	TRBV9	CASSLLEGSGGYTF	TGTGCCAGCAGCCTGTTGGAGGGGTCGGGTGGCTACACCTTC
.	TRBJ2-1	TRBD1	TRBV5-5	CASSTGTVDNEQFF	TGTGCCAGCAGCACCGGGACAGTCGACAATGAGCAGTTCTTC
.	TRBJ2-3	TRBD2	TRBV7-6	CASSLRVAGSLDTQYF	TGTGCCAGCAGCTTAAGGGTAGCGGGAAGTCTCGATACGCAGTATTTT
.	TRBJ1-1	TRBD1	TRBV11-2	CASSHIPGQGADTEAFF	TGTGCCAGCAGCCATATCCCGGGACAGGGGGCGGACACTGAAGCTTTCTTT
.	TRBJ1-5	.	TRBV12-3/TRBV12-4	CASSIGRQPQHF	TGTGCCAGCAGTATCGGTCGGCAGCCCCAGCATTTT
.	TRBJ2-7	.	TRBV6-5	CATGTNYEQYF	TGTGCCACCGGGACAAATTACGAGCAGTACTTC
once	TRBJ2-1	TRBD1	TRBV18	CASSWRQGYNEQFF	TGTGCCAGCTCCTGGAGACAGGGCTACAATGAGCAGTTCTTC
.	TRBJ1-2	.	TRBV27	CASSPALDSGGYTF	TGTGCCAGCAGTCCCGCCTTGGACTCGGGGGGCTACACCTTC
.	TRBJ1-1	.	TRBV7-9	CASSLGAAEAFF	TGTGCCAGCAGCTTAGGGGCCGCTGAAGCTTTCTTT
.	TRBJ1-6	.	TRBV5-5	CASSLAGDSPLHF	TGTGCCAGCAGCTTGGCGGGGGATTCACCCCTCCACTTT
.	TRBJ1-1	.	TRBV18	CASSPGLGEGNTEAFF	TGTGCCAGCTCACCCGGACTAGGGGAGGGGAACACTGAAGCTTTCTTT
.	TRBJ1-1	.	TRBV28	CASSLLIPGLNTEAFF	TGTGCCAGCAGTTTACTCATTCCAGGCTTGAACACTGAAGCTTTCTTT
.	TRBJ1-5	TRBD1	TRBV4-1	CASSQGQGLGRPQHF	TGCGCCAGCAGCCAGGGACAGGGTCTCGGTCGGCCCCAGCATTTT
.	TRBJ1-4	TRBD1	TRBV4-2	CASSPGDRDGEKLFF	TGTGCCAGCAGCCCGGGGGACAGGGATGGTGAAAAACTGTTTTTT
.	TRBJ1-2	.	TRBV7-8	CASSLSWGDYGYTF	TGTGCCAGCAGCTTATCATGGGGAGACTATGGCTACACCTTC
.	TRBJ1-1	.	TRBV18	CASSARAINTEAFF	TGTGCCAGCTCGGCGAGGGCAATTAACACTGAAGCTTTCTTT
once	TRBJ1-2	.	TRBV5-1	CASSQIGSLLAGLANYGYTF	TGCGCCAGCAGCCAAATAGGCAGTTTACTGGCCGGACTAGCTAACTATGGCTACACCTTC
.	TRBJ2-1	TRBD2	TRBV7-7	CASSLTPGLAGSNEQFF	TGTGCCAGCAGCTTAACTCCTGGACTAGCGGGGTCCAATGAGCAGTTCTTC
.	TRBJ2-3	.	TRBV2	CASSKLGISTDTQYF	TGTGCCAGCAGTAAACTGGGCATTAGCACAGATACGCAGTATTTT
.	TRBJ1-5	.	TRBV4-1	CASSLRTPDDQPQHF	TGCGCCAGCAGCCTTCGGACACCGGACGATCAGCCCCAGCATTTT
.	TRBJ2-7	.	TRBV7-6	CASSFGQQGLAYEQYF	TGTGCCAGCAGCTTTGGACAACAGGGCCTAGCCTACGAGCAGTACTTC
.	TRBJ2-3	TRBD1	TRBV23-1	CASSHPGDRDTDTQYF	TGCGCCAGCAGCCACCCGGGGGACAGGGATACAGATACGCAGTATTTT
.	TRBJ2-3	TRBD2	TRBV5-1	CASSFSGGGDTQYF	TGCGCCAGCAGCTTTTCGGGGGGAGGAGATACGCAGTATTTT
once	TRBJ2-6	.	TRBV7-9	CASRPSGGLGMGGANVLTF	TGTGCCAGCAGACCCAGTGGGGGCCTCGGGATGGGTGGGGCCAACGTCCTGACTTTC
.	TRBJ1-2	TRBD1	TRBV10-1	CASSESRTGNYGYTF	TGCGCCAGCAGTGAGTCGCGGACAGGGAACTATGGCTACACCTTC